This note documents a single T cell receptor (beta chain) sequence. The data were taken from a study of blood T cell repertoires in COVID-19. Turning to the study itself: COVID-19 samples from acute and convalescent phases originated in the United States, Italy and Spain. The analysed material was cDNA or gDNA that came from T cells, B-cell-depleted T cells, or PBMCs.

Trimming took 0 bases from V and 7 from J; bases not matched to a gene: 4. Germline lookup yields CDR1 MGHDK and CDR2 SYGVNS. The CDR3 loop spans 15 amino acids. In the original processing: Cell counts per sample came from amplifying reference gene primers. Here immunoSEQ multiplex PCR was the method, and the copy in TCRdb shows in-frame clones only, minus some. The DNA gave D and trimming, while V, J and clone size come from that table. The sample shows 150,000 to 200,000 clones, around nine tenths of them seen only once. The specimen sequenced was peripheral blood. This rearrangement joins TRBV25-1 to TRBJ2-5, with 11 bases matching TRBD2. The source of this sequence is a man aged 35 to 55 with acute or convalescent COVID-19. The CDR3 DNA sequence: TGTGCCAGCAGTGAATATAGCGGGGGGGCCGGGACCCAGTACTTC. It encodes CASSEYSGGAGTQYF.